The clone carrying this T cell receptor (beta chain) turned up a few times. MiXCR was run by TCRdb on the RACE reads, yielding one entry per CDR3 protein. Counted here are fewer than 95,000 distinct CDR3 sequences, over 9.5% occurring once; the ten biggest clones make up 2.2%. The V end was cut by 0 bases, the J end by 3 bases, with 10 bases between. Germline V gene sequence: CDR1 LNHNV, CDR2 YYDKDF (reference sequence). The CDR3 length is 15 residues. The sample belongs to a study of human T cells and chemical hapten exposure. Time point meaning: patch test 1, 2 weeks after DPC sensitization. Specified treatment: therapeutic diphenylcyclopropenone sensitization with weekly scalp DPC.

This receptor was identified in a man aged 35 to 55 with alopecia areata. Some clones in this sample may be carry-over from other donors' samples. Sequencing used whole blood, obtained in connection with sensitization to the hapten diphenylcyclopropenone (DPC). This chain connects TRBV15 to TRBJ2-3, with unresolved D. The CDR3 here is CATSRDGAATDTQYF. The CDR3 DNA is TGTGCCACCAGCAGAGATGGCGCAGCGACAGATACGCAGTATTTT.